Listed below are T cell receptor beta chains from one sample, sequenced in a study of T cells after yellow fever vaccination. TCRdb used MiXCR to reprocess the 5' RACE reads, holding one entry per CDR3 protein. This table holds about 580,000 distinct CDR3 sequences, around 16% found once. The source was PBMCs, collected about 5 days after the first yellow fever vaccination. All receptors derive from a man in his late teens or twenties who received the YFV17D yellow fever vaccine. CDR3s include the opening cysteine and the closing phenylalanine or tryptophan.

v_call	j_call	cdr3_aa
TRBV5-1	TRBJ2-1	CASSSRLAGNNEQFF
TRBV24-1	TRBJ2-3	CATSLTGGGDTQYF
TRBV2	TRBJ1-5	CTSSESNSNQPQHF
TRBV7-8	TRBJ2-3	CASSLGYRGRSTDTQYF
TRBV5-1	TRBJ2-5	CASTQTGLALETQYF
TRBV5-1	TRBJ1-1	CASTRLGGPIGAFF
TRBV4-1	TRBJ2-7	CASSPFLGQPNYEQYF
TRBV24-1	TRBJ2-1	CATSDFNAGTALWGEQFF
TRBV27	TRBJ2-7	CASSYPGIHEQYF
TRBV4-3	TRBJ1-6	CASSLAGDSGGVNSPLHF
TRBV9	TRBJ2-5	CASSVDHRDTQYF
TRBV5-1	TRBJ2-1	CASSFGTSVNNEQFF
TRBV25-1	TRBJ2-5	CASSGIQETQYF
TRBV10-3	TRBJ2-1	CAISEALGSHNEQFF
TRBV20-1	TRBJ2-7	CSARDRGAYEQYF
TRBV19	TRBJ1-1	CASSGPNTEAFF
TRBV10-3	TRBJ2-4	CAISDTALAKNIQYF
TRBV7-9	TRBJ2-2	CASSLGTVAAGELFF
TRBV12-5	TRBJ1-1	CASGLTTRTEAFF
TRBV7-9	TRBJ1-1	CASSLSEAFF
TRBV20-1	TRBJ1-5	CSAVQGAQANQPQHF
TRBV4-1	TRBJ1-6	CASSQDTGDNSPLHF
TRBV19	TRBJ1-4	CASTSERTNEKLFF
TRBV12-3/TRBV12-4	TRBJ1-5	CASSMEGVLGQPQHF
TRBV6-1	TRBJ2-1	CASSENSGNNEQFF
TRBV12-3/TRBV12-4	TRBJ1-5	CASSLLGDQTQPQHF
TRBV11-2	TRBJ2-7	CASSPRLAGTYEQYF
TRBV5-1	TRBJ2-2	CASENGHLGTGELFF